Below, 22 T cell receptor beta chains from the same sample are listed, as sequenced in a study of cytomegalovirus exposure and HLA in healthy donors. The PCR employed 60 Vbeta primers together with 13 Jbeta primers. Sequenced by immunoSEQ multiplex PCR; TCRdb stores in-frame clones only, minus some. Of around 150,000 clones in the sample, over 50% were seen once. The sequenced sample was PBMCs. The source of these receptors is a human donor in good health.

The chain recombines TRBV27 with TRBJ2-7; 7 bases are shared with TRBD1. J lost 2 bases, V lost 5 bases, and 6 bases had no gene match. The germline V gene encodes CDR1 MNHEY and CDR2 SMNVEV (reference sequence). CDR3 length: 14 residues. In nucleotides, the CDR3 is TGTGCCAGCAGTCGCGCCGGGACAGCCTACGAGCAGTACTTC. Translating it yields CASSRAGTAYEQYF.

The genes are TRBV19 and TRBJ2-7; TRBD2 aligns across 15 bases. The V gene end was trimmed by 6 bases and the J gene end by 6 bases; junction bases not matched to a gene: 12. From germline, CDR1 is LNHDA and CDR2 SQIVND (reference sequence). This CDR3 is 17 amino acids long. The CDR3 sequence: CASSEWTSGRGPGEQYF. The CDR3 DNA sequence: TGTGCCAGTAGCGAATGGACTAGCGGGAGGGGTCCCGGCGAGCAGTACTTC.

The genes are TRBV7-2 and TRBJ1-2, with a tentative D call TRBD1 (6 bases). CDR1 SGHTA and CDR2 FQGNSA come from the germline V gene. The germline V and J ends were trimmed by 2 bases and 12 bases, with 16 bases remaining between them. The CDR3 totals 13 residues. The CDR3 protein is CASSLKGVVFNTF. The CDR3 DNA sequence: TGTGCCAGCAGCTTAAAGGGGGTGGTCTTTAACACCTTC.

This clone was detected only a few times. The same CDR3 also results from other DNA sequences found in this sample. This chain joins TRBV5-1 and TRBJ2-3; no reliable D call. Germline V CDR1 and CDR2: SGHRS, YFSETQ. The V gene lost 0 bases and the J gene lost 5 bases, with 4 bases spanning the gap. CDR3 length: 12 residues. The CDR3 nucleotides are TGCGCCAGCAGCTTGGCCGGAGATACGCAGTATTTT. Protein: CASSLAGDTQYF.

V and J are TRBV7-9 and TRBJ2-3; the D gene is possibly TRBD2 (5 bases). CDR1 SEHNR and CDR2 FQNEAQ come from the germline V gene (reference sequence). V gave up 2 bases and J gave up 1 base, with 7 bases separating them. There are 14 residues in the CDR3. The CDR3 nucleotides are TGTGCCAGCAGCTTAAGCGGCGGCACAGATACGCAGTATTTT. Translation gives CASSLSGGTDTQYF.

This sequence joins TRBV2 and TRBJ2-2, with D perhaps TRBD1 (5 bases). Germline CDR1 is SNHLY and CDR2 is FYNNEI. V was pared by 8 bases and J by 4 bases, with 11 bases between. The CDR3 loop spans 13 amino acids. CDR3 bases: TGTGCCAGCGGGCAGGGATCCACCGGGGAGCTGTTTTTT. Its protein product is CASGQGSTGELFF.

This clone was seen more than once but under ten times. This chain joins TRBV7-2 and TRBJ2-7; 11 bases align to TRBD2. CDR1 and CDR2 (germline): SGHTA, FQGNSA. Unmatched junction bases numbered 5, after V lost 4 bases and J lost 3 bases. This CDR3 has 15 amino acids. Written as DNA, the CDR3 is TGTGCCAGCAGCTCCTCCGGGACTAGCGGCTACGAGCAGTACTTC. Its protein is CASSSSGTSGYEQYF.

This clone showed up just a few times. The V and J genes are TRBV9 and TRBJ2-5, with TRBD2 matching over 8 bases. J lost 1 base, V lost 2 bases, and 7 bases had no gene match. Per germline, CDR1 SGDLS and CDR2 YYNGEE. This CDR3 spans 16 amino acids. The CDR3 region is CASSVGPTSGQETQYF. CDR3 sequence (DNA): TGTGCCAGCAGCGTGGGTCCTACTAGCGGCCAAGAGACCCAGTACTTC.

The chain combines TRBV5-1 with TRBJ2-5; the D is unclear. Germline CDR1 reads SGHRS; CDR2 reads YFSETQ. There are 14 residues in the CDR3. Trimming took 0 bases from V and 5 from J, leaving 11 bases between them. Here the CDR3 reads CASSLGGSTETQYF. The CDR3 DNA reads as TGCGCCAGCAGCTTGGGAGGTTCGACTGAGACCCAGTACTTC.

This clone was seen only a few times. The chain uses TRBV28 and TRBJ2-1; no definite D call. Germline values: CDR1 MDHEN, CDR2 SYDVKM. The V and J ends lost 2 bases and 1 base respectively, with 9 bases between them. This CDR3 comprises 15 residues. The DNA of the CDR3 is TGTGCCAGCAGTTTAGCGGAACTATCCTACAATGAGCAGTTCTTC. Translation gives CASSLAELSYNEQFF.

This chain links TRBV7-9 with TRBJ2-7, with 10 bases matching TRBD1. Germline CDR1 and CDR2: SEHNR and FQNEAQ (reference sequence). V gave up 1 base and J gave up 3 bases; unmatched junction bases: 6. This CDR3 comprises 16 residues. CDR3 protein: CASSLGRGQGLYEQYF. CDR3 bases: TGTGCCAGCAGCTTAGGGCGGGGACAGGGGCTCTACGAGCAGTACTTC.

The chain is built from TRBV6-5 and TRBJ2-7; TRBD2 agrees at 8 bases. This CDR3 comprises 12 residues. Germline assignment: CDR1 MNHEY and CDR2 SVGAGI. With V trimmed by 7 bases and J by 6 bases, 5 bases remained unmatched. CDR3 nucleotide sequence: TGTGCCAGCACCCCACGGGGGGGCGAGCAGTACTTC. Translated, it gives CASTPRGGEQYF.

This chain joins TRBV6-6 and TRBJ2-7, with unresolved D. The CDR3 sequence is 14 residues long. The V and J ends lost 7 bases and 3 bases respectively, with 16 bases between them. Per the germline V gene, CDR1 is MNHNY and CDR2 is SVGAGI (reference sequence). For the CDR3, the DNA is TGTGCCAGCACTCCAAGCCGACTTTACTACGAGCAGTACTTC. Its protein is CASTPSRLYYEQYF.

The chain links TRBV7-9 to TRBJ1-4, with TRBD1 matching 8 bases. This CDR3 is 15 amino acids long. Germline values: CDR1 SEHNR, CDR2 FQNEAQ (reference sequence). The trim removed 5 bases at V and 5 bases at J, leaving 7 bases unmatched. The CDR3 DNA is TGTGCCAGCAGCACACGGACAGGGATAAATGAAAAACTGTTTTTT. The encoded protein is CASSTRTGINEKLFF.

J is TRBJ2-5 and V is TRBV5-8, with no clear D. The CDR3 sequence is 14 residues long. V was pared by 0 bases and J by 4 bases, with 10 bases between. CDR1 and CDR2 from the germline V gene are SGHTS and YDEGEE. CDR3 amino acids: CASSLGPPGETQYF. For the CDR3, the DNA is TGTGCCAGCAGCTTGGGTCCTCCAGGAGAGACCCAGTACTTC.

The table lists this clone with a few counts. This rearrangement joins TRBV5-1 to TRBJ2-5; 9 positions match TRBD1. Germline CDR1 reads SGHRS; CDR2 reads YFSETQ. V dropped 7 bases and J dropped 2; count of bases not matched to a gene: 12. The CDR3 totals 16 residues. The chain's CDR3 is CASVPQGALGQETQYF. CDR3 DNA: TGCGCCAGCGTTCCACAGGGGGCACTGGGTCAAGAGACCCAGTACTTC.

This clone was observed a handful of times. This chain connects TRBV5-1 to TRBJ1-4, with 12 positions matching TRBD1. CDR3 length equals 19 residues. Germline CDR1 SGHRS, CDR2 YFSETQ. Losses at the gene ends were 4 bases for V and 0 bases for J; bases not matched to a gene: 10. DNA of the CDR3: TGCGCCAGCAGCGGGGGGACAGGGGGCCAGTACGCAACTAATGAAAAACTGTTTTTT. It codes for CASSGGTGGQYATNEKLFF.

This clone was seen just once. J is TRBJ2-7 and V is TRBV11-3; TRBD2 matches at 13 bases. Germline V gene data show CDR1 as SGHNT and CDR2 as YENEEA. The CDR3 is 14 residues long. V was clipped by 6 bases and J by 5 bases; unmatched bases: 4. The CDR3 bases are TGTGCCAGCAGTTTCGGGACTAGCGGGGACGAGCAGTACTTC. It specifies CASSFGTSGDEQYF.

The chain has TRBV15 and TRBJ1-3, with D unresolved. With 9 bases removed from V and 0 bases from J, the gap between germline ends came to 15 bases. The CDR3 totals 15 residues. Germline V gene data show CDR1 as LNHNV and CDR2 as YYDKDF (reference sequence). In DNA, the CDR3 is TGTGCCACTGGGGAGCACACAATCTCTGGAAACACCATATATTTT. Its protein is CATGEHTISGNTIYF.

The chain recombines TRBV10-1 with TRBJ1-5; possibly TRBD1 for D (5 bases). V lost 11 bases and J lost 0, with 23 bases in between. Germline assignment: CDR1 WNHNN and CDR2 SYGVQD (reference sequence). This CDR3 region has 17 residues. The DNA for the CDR3 is TGCGCCGGACCGGGTCAGGGCGACGATTATAGCAATCAGCCCCAGCATTTT. This sequence encodes CAGPGQGDDYSNQPQHF.

CDR3 amino acids: CSARDIRELFF. The CDR3 bases are TGCAGTGCTAGAGACATTCGGGAGCTGTTTTTT. The J gene is TRBJ2-2, the V gene TRBV20-1; no clear D gene. The germline V gene encodes CDR1 DFQATT and CDR2 SNEGSKA (reference sequence). This CDR3 spans 11 amino acids. Trimming stripped 0 bases from V and 9 bases from J, with 5 bases between.

This chain uses TRBV10-3 with TRBJ2-5, with TRBD1 matching 11 bases. Germline V gene sequence: CDR1 ENHRY, CDR2 SYGVKD. The CDR3 sequence is 16 residues long. Germline trimming cut 6 bases from V and 4 bases from J; bases unmatched to any gene: 10. DNA for the CDR3: TGTGCCATCAGGAGGGGACAGGGGGGGTCAGGAGAGACCCAGTACTTC. Encoded protein: CAIRRGQGGSGETQYF.